A selection of T cell receptor beta chains follows, all from one sample in a study of CD8+CD57+ T cells in acquired aplastic anemia. TCRdb fed the reads into MiXCR, producing one record per CDR3 protein. This sample has 200,000 or so distinct CDR3 sequences, with about half found just once. The source material was sorted CD4+, CD8+, or CD8+CD57+ T cells (not recorded which) from PBMCs. The receptors stem from a human donor with aplastic anemia. The CDR3 runs from the conserved cysteine through the conserved F or W. Only part of the rows carry a size: once, few, many, or a class if the clone is expanded.

CDR3 protein | J gene | clone size | V gene
CATSTGQGVHYEQYF | TRBJ2-7 | few | TRBV15
CASSYPRHPWAYEQYF | TRBJ2-7 | many | TRBV5-8
CSARGRGDGYTF | TRBJ1-2 | NA | TRBV20-1
CASSLEGGAGGADTQYF | TRBJ2-3 | NA | TRBV5-5
CASSGGGARETQYF | TRBJ2-5 | many | TRBV28
CASSQRASGGTGANVLTF | TRBJ2-6 | many | TRBV14
CATSDWDRTYGYTF | TRBJ1-2 | few | TRBV24-1
CASSEGTGLRTDTQYF | TRBJ2-3 | NA | TRBV25-1
CASSQGAGEQFF | TRBJ2-1 | NA | TRBV14
CASSESGGAGNEQFF | TRBJ2-1 | many | TRBV7-2
CASSLPGWGATLDEQYF | TRBJ2-7 | NA | TRBV7-8
CASSISEVGNQPQHF | TRBJ1-5 | many | TRBV2
CASSVLQETQYF | TRBJ2-5 | NA | TRBV2
CASSEAGEQGLHGYTF | TRBJ1-2 | NA | TRBV2
CASSLPGTGGIYNQPQHF | TRBJ1-5 | NA | TRBV7-9
CASSPDLFYEQYF | TRBJ2-7 | NA | TRBV18
CASTLRTNDEKLFF | TRBJ1-4 | many | TRBV2
CASSARGYPYEQYF | TRBJ2-7 | many | TRBV9
CASSLDDARNQPQHF | TRBJ1-5 | NA | TRBV7-2
CATSRDPKWNSPLHF | TRBJ1-6 | many | TRBV15
CASSEALERTNEQFF | TRBJ2-1 | many | TRBV6-1
CASSWDRGHSGELQYF | TRBJ2-5 | NA | TRBV12-3/TRBV12-4
CATSDFWDSRGTDTQYF | TRBJ2-3 | NA | TRBV24-1
CSAREGSYGYTF | TRBJ1-2 | many | TRBV20-1
CATSGAGDQPQHF | TRBJ1-5 | NA | TRBV24-1
CASTVPRRGHVPNNSGNTIYF | TRBJ1-3 | NA | TRBV2
CASSLAGTEDYEQYF | TRBJ2-7 | many | TRBV5-1
CASEGSEQYF | TRBJ2-7 | few | TRBV6-2/TRBV6-3
CATSRDRVVGYTF | TRBJ1-2 | few | TRBV15
CASSLQGGNSPLHF | TRBJ1-6 | many | TRBV7-3
CASSPGSNNSPLHF | TRBJ1-6 | many | TRBV12-3/TRBV12-4
CSVGQGFYEQYF | TRBJ2-7 | NA | TRBV29-1
CASKGGGRQGNEQYF | TRBJ2-7 | NA | TRBV6-1
CSAGTSRADTQYF | TRBJ2-3 | NA | TRBV20-1
CAISEARGGNTGELFF | TRBJ2-2 | NA | TRBV10-3
CASSRNGPSNTEAFF | TRBJ1-1 | NA | TRBV25-1
CATSRGVGRNEQYF | TRBJ2-7 | NA | TRBV15
CSAGTSGAADTQYF | TRBJ2-3 | many | TRBV20-1
CASSVTSEQETQYF | TRBJ2-5 | NA | TRBV6-1
CASSIRTGWNTEAFF | TRBJ1-1 | once | TRBV6-6
CASSNQGAYEQYF | TRBJ2-7 | many | TRBV19
CARRTDLNQPQHF | TRBJ1-5 | NA | TRBV24-1
CASSPDRVTTEAFF | TRBJ1-1 | many | TRBV7-3
CSGGQGRVTGELFF | TRBJ2-2 | NA | TRBV29-1
CASSELGDKQFF | TRBJ2-1 | many | TRBV10-1
CASSPGGLAGLSYEQYF | TRBJ2-7 | few | TRBV11-1
CASSQEDQGTATYEQYF | TRBJ2-7 | many | TRBV14
CSASLRGGNEQFF | TRBJ2-1 | NA | TRBV20-1